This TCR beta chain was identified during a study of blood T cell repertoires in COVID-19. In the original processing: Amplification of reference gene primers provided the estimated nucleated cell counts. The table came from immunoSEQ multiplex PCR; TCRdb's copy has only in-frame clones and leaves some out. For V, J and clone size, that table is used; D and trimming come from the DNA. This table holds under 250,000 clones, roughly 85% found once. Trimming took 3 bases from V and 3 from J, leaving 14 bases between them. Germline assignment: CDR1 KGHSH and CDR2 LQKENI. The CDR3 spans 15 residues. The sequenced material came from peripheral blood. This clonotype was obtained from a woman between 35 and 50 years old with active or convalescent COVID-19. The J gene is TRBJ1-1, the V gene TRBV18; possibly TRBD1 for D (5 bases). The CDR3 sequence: CASSPHPGGYTEAFF. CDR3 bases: TGTGCCAGCTCACCCCACCCCGGGGGATACACTGAAGCTTTCTTT.